The rows below give T cell receptor beta chains drawn from one sample of a study of early T cells in non-severe SARS-CoV-2 infection. TCRdb re-called the 5' RACE reads with MiXCR, one entry per CDR3 protein. The data contain around 26,000 distinct CDR3 sequences, approximately 4% of them singletons. Sequencing was done on a sample of whole blood. Every receptor here comes from an adult who was a healthcare worker with PCR-confirmed SARS-CoV-2 infection or an uninfected control (not recorded which). Both conserved end residues are part of each CDR3. A D gene is named only where the DNA matches it firmly. Clone size is stated in some rows and not others, as once, few, many or a class when expanded.

many	TRBJ2-2	TRBV19	.	CASSIVGTGELFF	TGTGCCAGTAGTATAGTGGGCACCGGGGAGCTGTTTTTT
few	TRBJ1-2	TRBV28	TRBD1	CASSTTGGGYGYTF	TGTGCCAGCAGTACGACAGGGGGCGGCTATGGCTACACCTTC
many	TRBJ2-1	TRBV5-1	.	CASSRTYPSSYNEQFF	TGCGCCAGCAGCCGGACTTACCCAAGCTCCTACAATGAGCAGTTCTTC
many	TRBJ2-3	TRBV5-1	.	CASSRSFRTDTQYF	TGCGCCAGCAGCCGTAGCTTTCGCACAGATACGCAGTATTTT
few	TRBJ1-4	TRBV11-1	.	CASSTTGSDKLFF	TGTGCCAGCAGCACCACAGGGAGCGATAAACTGTTTTTT
many	TRBJ2-1	TRBV3-1	.	CASSPFLRNEQFF	TGTGCCAGCAGCCCCTTCCTCAGGAATGAGCAGTTCTTC
many	TRBJ2-1	TRBV11-2	.	CASSLDGAYNEQFF	TGTGCCAGCAGCTTAGACGGGGCCTACAATGAGCAGTTCTTC
many	TRBJ2-3	TRBV7-9	TRBD1	CASSPSNGGTGSDTQYF	TGTGCCAGCAGCCCGTCAAACGGGGGGACAGGGTCTGATACGCAGTATTTT
many	TRBJ2-1	TRBV2	TRBD2	CASSVAGADNEQFF	TGTGCCAGCAGTGTAGCGGGAGCAGACAATGAGCAGTTCTTC
medium-sized	TRBJ1-6	TRBV6-1	.	CASEYGGNESPLHF	TGTGCCAGTGAATACGGGGGTAATGAATCACCCCTCCACTTT
many	TRBJ1-6	TRBV9	.	CASSFLLSSSYNSPLHF	TGTGCCAGCAGCTTCCTACTTTCTAGCTCCTATAATTCACCCCTCCACTTT
few	TRBJ2-1	TRBV7-2	.	CASSLEPNRYNEQFF	TGTGCCAGCAGCTTAGAGCCAAATCGGTACAATGAGCAGTTCTTC
.	TRBJ1-2	TRBV6-5	.	CASSSLLPRRYGYTF	TGTGCCAGCAGTTCCCTGCTACCCCGCCGCTATGGCTACACCTTC
many	TRBJ1-5	TRBV28	.	CASSSAYRGNQPQHF	TGTGCCAGCAGTTCCGCCTACAGGGGCAATCAGCCCCAGCATTTT
many	TRBJ2-6	TRBV5-1	.	CASSFRSSGANVLTF	TGCGCCAGCAGCTTCCGGTCCTCTGGGGCCAACGTCCTGACTTTC
.	TRBJ2-4	TRBV20-1	.	CSATPTERALYF	TGCAGTGCTACTCCGACAGAACGAGCGCTATACTTC
medium-sized	TRBJ2-6	TRBV5-1	TRBD1	CASSTGTDLHGANVLTF	TGCGCCAGCAGTACCGGGACAGACCTACATGGGGCCAACGTCCTGACTTTC
many	TRBJ2-7	TRBV18	.	CASSPTGTGEQYF	TGTGCCAGCTCACCCACAGGGACCGGCGAGCAGTACTTC
many	TRBJ2-7	TRBV5-1	TRBD2	CASSRGDQPYEQYF	TGCGCCAGCAGCCGGGGGGACCAACCCTACGAGCAGTACTTC
few	TRBJ2-5	TRBV7-3	.	CASSPHPRQLSGETQYF	TGTGCCAGCAGCCCCCACCCCCGACAGCTCTCTGGGGAGACCCAGTACTTC
few	TRBJ2-1	TRBV4-1	.	CASSQIPGQYNEQFF	TGCGCCAGCAGCCAAATTCCAGGACAGTACAATGAGCAGTTCTTC
few	TRBJ1-3	TRBV10-2	.	CASTDRSGNTIYF	TGCGCCAGCACGGACAGATCTGGAAACACCATATATTTT
few	TRBJ2-7	TRBV11-2	TRBD1	CASSLDRGSYEQYF	TGTGCCAGCAGCCTAGACAGGGGATCCTACGAGCAGTACTTC
many	TRBJ2-7	TRBV7-2	.	CASGRTGGYEQYF	TGTGCCAGCGGGAGGACAGGAGGTTACGAGCAGTACTTC
few	TRBJ2-3	TRBV4-1	.	CASKPIGLLPDTQYF	TGCGCCAGCAAGCCGATCGGGCTGTTGCCGGATACGCAGTATTTT
many	TRBJ2-7	TRBV2	TRBD1	CASRTTGNEQYF	TGTGCCAGCAGAACGACAGGGAACGAGCAGTACTTC
few	TRBJ2-7	TRBV20-1	TRBD2	CSVPGTRDYEQYF	TGCAGTGTTCCCGGGACTAGGGACTACGAGCAGTACTTC
many	TRBJ2-1	TRBV29-1	.	CSVATAESSYNEQFF	TGCAGCGTTGCTACAGCGGAAAGCTCCTACAATGAGCAGTTCTTC
many	TRBJ2-2	TRBV12-3/TRBV12-4	.	CASSFRAGSGELFF	TGTGCCAGCAGTTTTCGCGCAGGGTCCGGGGAGCTGTTTTTT
many	TRBJ2-2	TRBV2	TRBD2	CAITLGEREGRTGELFF	TGTGCCATCACACTGGGGGAGCGGGAGGGGCGGACCGGGGAGCTGTTTTTT
many	TRBJ2-1	TRBV28	.	CASSTPELRPNNEQFF	TGTGCCAGCAGTACCCCTGAGCTCCGGCCCAACAATGAGCAGTTCTTC
.	TRBJ1-6	TRBV20-1	TRBD1	CSAVGDRDSYNSPLHF	TGCAGTGCTGTAGGGGACAGGGATTCCTATAATTCACCCCTCCACTTT
few	TRBJ2-1	TRBV2	.	CASSAEGSSYNEQFF	TGTGCCAGCAGTGCGGAGGGCAGCTCCTACAATGAGCAGTTCTTC
many	TRBJ2-1	TRBV5-1	TRBD2	CASSRTVGGSNEQFF	TGCGCCAGCAGCCGCACCGTGGGCGGGAGTAATGAGCAGTTCTTC
.	TRBJ2-3	TRBV7-6	.	CASSLAGGTDTQYF	TGTGCCAGCAGCTTAGCGGGGGGAACAGATACGCAGTATTTT
many	TRBJ2-1	TRBV6-1	TRBD2	CATRAGGTPPFF	TGTGCCACAAGAGCGGGAGGGACCCCCCCGTTCTTC
many	TRBJ2-1	TRBV18	TRBD2	CASSRGLAPGNEQFF	TGTGCCAGCTCAAGAGGACTAGCCCCTGGCAATGAGCAGTTCTTC
few	TRBJ1-2	TRBV5-1	.	CASSLGTLGASNYGYTF	TGCGCCAGCAGCTTAGGGACACTAGGGGCAAGCAACTATGGCTACACCTTC
.	TRBJ2-5	TRBV7-9	.	CASSPGHPQETQYF	TGTGCCAGCAGCCCGGGACACCCCCAAGAGACCCAGTACTTC
.	TRBJ2-3	TRBV20-1	TRBD2	CSARDLLAGATDTQYF	TGCAGTGCTAGAGACCTCCTAGCGGGGGCCACAGATACGCAGTATTTT
many	TRBJ2-3	TRBV3-1	.	CASSPSGTDTQYF	TGTGCCAGCAGTCCCTCGGGCACAGATACGCAGTATTTT
few	TRBJ2-3	TRBV4-1	TRBD2	CASSEVSGSTDTQYF	TGCGCCAGCAGCGAAGTTAGCGGGAGTACAGATACGCAGTATTTT
many	TRBJ2-7	TRBV7-9	TRBD2	CASSLYLSRGSGSRSSYEQYF	TGTGCCAGCAGCCTATATCTGTCCCGGGGTAGCGGGAGCCGTAGCTCCTACGAGCAGTACTTC
many	TRBJ1-1	TRBV30	.	CAGETLNTEAFF	TGTGCCGGCGAGACCTTGAACACTGAAGCTTTCTTT
few	TRBJ1-2	TRBV12-3/TRBV12-4	.	CASSLAHYGYTF	TGTGCCAGCAGTTTGGCCCACTATGGCTACACCTTC
few	TRBJ2-3	TRBV20-1	.	CSALSGRTDTQYF	TGCAGTGCCTTAAGCGGGCGCACAGATACGCAGTATTTT
.	TRBJ1-1	TRBV7-7	TRBD1	CASSDRGTEAFF	TGTGCCAGCAGCGACAGGGGAACTGAAGCTTTCTTT
many	TRBJ2-6	TRBV7-8	.	CASSLREPSGANVLTF	TGTGCCAGCAGCTTAAGGGAGCCCTCTGGGGCCAACGTCCTGACTTTC
many	TRBJ2-3	TRBV20-1	TRBD2	CSARALAGAATDTQYF	TGCAGTGCTAGAGCCCTAGCGGGGGCCGCCACAGATACGCAGTATTTT
many	TRBJ2-1	TRBV7-6	TRBD2	CASSLTTAGGLGQFF	TGTGCCAGCAGCCTGACCACAGCGGGGGGGCTCGGGCAGTTCTTC
many	TRBJ2-1	TRBV10-1	.	CASSLSYSYNEQFF	TGCGCCAGCAGTCTGTCGTACTCCTACAATGAGCAGTTCTTC
.	TRBJ2-1	TRBV5-1	.	CASSWRLIDEQFF	TGCGCCAGCAGCTGGCGGTTGATAGATGAGCAGTTCTTC
many	TRBJ2-1	TRBV2	TRBD2	CASSEENSPTSGGASSYNEQFF	TGTGCCAGCAGTGAAGAAAATTCTCCGACTAGCGGGGGGGCTAGCTCCTACAATGAGCAGTTCTTC
many	TRBJ2-1	TRBV11-2	TRBD2	CASSLSIAGGYNEQFF	TGTGCCAGCAGCTTAAGTATAGCGGGAGGATACAATGAGCAGTTCTTC
many	TRBJ2-6	TRBV5-1	.	CASSFDIDSGANVLTF	TGCGCCAGCAGCTTTGACATCGACTCTGGGGCCAACGTCCTGACTTTC